This TCR beta chain derives from a study of OX40 agonist ivuxolimab in advanced cancers. Study-level background: Every 2 weeks, patients got intravenous ivuxolimab at one of six dose levels (0.01-10 mg/kg). Antecedent anti-PD-1, anti-PD-L1 or anti-CTLA-4 therapy was permissible, with roughly 36% having received some. Two cutaneous melanoma patients and one hepatocellular carcinoma patient, three in all, had partial responses.

The method was immunoSEQ multiplex PCR; TCRdb's version includes in-frame clones alone and lacks a portion of them. This table holds 60,000 to 85,000 clones, approximately 93% found once. Patients had blood sampled at baseline and again on cycle 4 day 1 and cycle 7 day 1. The length of the CDR3 is 16 residues. Per the germline V gene, CDR1 is MGHRA and CDR2 is YSYEKL. The V gene lost 2 bases and the J gene lost 2 bases, with 10 bases spanning the gap. The sequencing used CD4+ or CD8+ T cells sorted from blood, collected in a trial of the OX40 agonist ivuxolimab. The TCR sequence derives from an adult with an advanced solid tumor such as melanoma, head and neck, liver or kidney cancer. The chain has TRBV4-1 and TRBJ2-6, with D tentatively TRBD1 (6 bases). The CDR3 DNA follows: TGCGCCAGCAGCCAAATACAGGGAGCTGGGGCCAACGTCCTGACTTTC. Its translation is CASSQIQGAGANVLTF.